Listed below are T cell receptor beta chains from one sample, sequenced in a study of T cell repertoires in cytomegalovirus infection. TCRdb re-analysed the reads in MiXCR, keeping a single row per CDR3 protein. This sample has 450,000 to 550,000 distinct CDR3 sequences; approximately 40% occur once, and the top ten carry about 41%. No antigens are known for them. The sequenced sample was cultured PBMCs, obtained from culture after CMV antigen stimulation. Every receptor here comes from a human donor in good health (CMV status not recorded). Some clones in this sample may be carry-over from other donors' samples. The CDR3 runs from the conserved cysteine through the conserved F or W. D genes are given only for firm matches. Where a row states a size, it is once, few, many or the class of an expanded clone; other rows omit it.

TGTGCCAGCATCCGGACGGCTGGAAACACCATATATTTT,CASIRTAGNTIYF,-,TRBV6-2/TRBV6-3,TRBJ1-3,-
TGCAGCGTTGAAGTCTCTCGGATGAACACTGAAGCTTTCTTT,CSVEVSRMNTEAFF,-,TRBV29-1,TRBJ1-1,-
TGTGCCAGCGGGACCCAACAGGCAAATAATGAAAAACTGTTTTTT,CASGTQQANNEKLFF,-,TRBV2,TRBJ1-4,few
TGTGCCAGCAGCTCAAGAGGGGCAGGGATGAATTCACCCCTCCACTTT,CASSSRGAGMNSPLHF,-,TRBV7-2,TRBJ1-6,few
TGTGCCAGCAGTTATAAAAGCGAGCGGAATGAGCAGTTCTTC,CASSYKSERNEQFF,-,TRBV6-8,TRBJ2-1,-
TGTGCCAGCAGCCGACCACCGGAAGATGGCTACACCTTC,CASSRPPEDGYTF,-,TRBV12-3/TRBV12-4,TRBJ1-2,-
TGTGCCAGCAGGCGCGGGACGCCGACTGAAGCTTTCTTT,CASRRGTPTEAFF,-,TRBV7-9,TRBJ1-1,few
TGTGCCAGCAGCTTAGTGGAGTGGGCTGAGCAGTACTTC,CASSLVEWAEQYF,-,TRBV7-2,TRBJ2-7,few
TGCGCCAGCAGCCAAGATCTTCGGCTCCGTTGGAATGAGCAGTTCTTC,CASSQDLRLRWNEQFF,-,TRBV4-1,TRBJ2-1,-
TGTGCCAGCAGCCGTCAGGGGGCGGACACCGGGGAGCTGTTTTTT,CASSRQGADTGELFF,TRBD1,TRBV7-9,TRBJ2-2,-
TGTGCCAGTAGTAGAGGGCTAGCGGGACTATACATTCAGTACTTC,CASSRGLAGLYIQYF,TRBD2,TRBV19,TRBJ2-4,-
TGCAGTGCCCTCCGGGTTAGCAATCAGCCCCAGCATTTT,CSALRVSNQPQHF,-,TRBV20-1,TRBJ1-5,-
TGTGCCAGCAGCCCATCGGGACAGAGAGATTCACCCCTCCACTTT,CASSPSGQRDSPLHF,TRBD1,TRBV9,TRBJ1-6,few
TGTGCCAGCAGCCCCATGATGACACCGAGAGTGGACTATGGCTACACCTTC,CASSPMMTPRVDYGYTF,-,TRBV12-3/TRBV12-4,TRBJ1-2,few
TGTGCCACCAGTGACTCCTCAGGGTTCAATGAGCAGTTCTTC,CATSDSSGFNEQFF,-,TRBV24-1,TRBJ2-1,-
TGTGCCAGCAGCCCCCAGGCCGAGGGAGGCTACACCTTC,CASSPQAEGGYTF,-,TRBV7-2,TRBJ1-2,-
TGTGCCAGCAGCTTGGTATGGCCAGGGGATCAGCCCCAGCATTTT,CASSLVWPGDQPQHF,-,TRBV5-5,TRBJ1-5,-
TGTGCCAGCAGTGCAGTACCGGGACTGATTAATGAAAAACTGTTTTTT,CASSAVPGLINEKLFF,-,TRBV2,TRBJ1-4,-
TGTGCCAGCAGCTCGCCTCCGGGACGCACAGATACGCAGTATTTT,CASSSPPGRTDTQYF,-,TRBV7-6,TRBJ2-3,many
TGTGCCAGTAGGCCCCCTTGGGGGGCAGGGTATGGCTACACCTTC,CASRPPWGAGYGYTF,-,TRBV19,TRBJ1-2,few
TGCAGTGTAAGGGGGGCAAACACCGGGGAGCTGTTTTTT,CSVRGANTGELFF,-,TRBV20-1,TRBJ2-2,few
TGTGCCAGTAGTAACCCCCTGGAGGCGGGAGGCGGGAATGAGCAGTTCTTC,CASSNPLEAGGGNEQFF,TRBD2,TRBV19,TRBJ2-1,few
TGTGCCAGCAGCTTCGGTCTGGGCTCCTACGAGCAGTACTTC,CASSFGLGSYEQYF,-,TRBV7-6,TRBJ2-7,few
TGTGCCAGCAGACTAGGGGGTCTGACCTATGGCTACACCTTC,CASRLGGLTYGYTF,-,TRBV7-2,TRBJ1-2,many
TGTGCCAGCAGCCCCCGGGGGGACTCTGGAAACACCATATATTTT,CASSPRGDSGNTIYF,-,TRBV14,TRBJ1-3,-
TGTGCCAGCAGTGAGGGGACAGCGTTAAACATTCAGTACTTC,CASSEGTALNIQYF,TRBD1,TRBV25-1,TRBJ2-4,-
TGCAGCGTTGCAATCTACAATGAGCAGTTCTTC,CSVAIYNEQFF,-,TRBV29-1,TRBJ2-1,-
TGTGCCAGCAGTTACACGGGGGTGGGCCACAATGAGCAGTTCTTC,CASSYTGVGHNEQFF,-,TRBV6-2/TRBV6-3,TRBJ2-1,once
TGTGCCATCAAGGCAAGGGTCCACACTGACGACGGGGAGCTGTTTTTT,CAIKARVHTDDGELFF,-,TRBV10-3,TRBJ2-2,-
TGTGCCAGCAGATTGACGACAGCCGGCACAGATACGCAGTATTTT,CASRLTTAGTDTQYF,-,TRBV11-2,TRBJ2-3,-
TGTGCCAGCAGCTTGCTACAGGGGAATGGCTACACCTTC,CASSLLQGNGYTF,TRBD1,TRBV7-9,TRBJ1-2,-
TGTGCCAGCAGCCCCTCCCGACAGGGTGGGGAACTGTTTTTT,CASSPSRQGGELFF,TRBD1,TRBV7-4,TRBJ1-4,-